This T cell receptor beta chain was sequenced for a study of shared T cell receptors in the human thymus. V was cut by 0 bases and J by 5 bases, with 15 bases left in between. The CDR3 runs 16 residues. Germline V gene lookup returns CDR1 SGHNT and CDR2 YYREEE (reference sequence). Sequencing used immunoSEQ multiplex PCR; TCRdb keeps in-frame clones, though not all of them. The sample has approximately 660,000 clones; 88% are singletons. The same data also went into a second study, on human thymus T cells. That work states: Usage of V and J genes appeared biased in thymic and blood repertoires.

The sequencing sample was made of thymocytes. The V call is TRBV5-4, the J call TRBJ1-5; weak D call: TRBD1 (6 bases). The source is a boy under two years old with a congenital heart defect. CDR3 amino acids: CASSLATGLVDQPQHF. As DNA, the CDR3 is TGTGCCAGCAGCTTGGCCACAGGGCTCGTGGATCAGCCCCAGCATTTT.